Listed below are T cell receptor beta chains from one sample, sequenced in a study of blood T cell repertoires in COVID-19. Using immunoSEQ multiplex PCR, the repertoire was profiled, and TCRdb retains in-frame clones only, with some absent. The profile shows about 420,000 clones, 70% to 90% of them singletons. Sequenced: peripheral blood. Receptors originate from a man between 18 and 29 years old with COVID-19, enrolled during active disease. Each CDR3 is given with its conserved first and last residue. D genes are given only for firm matches. Part of the rows lack a size; the others show once, few, many or a class for expanded clones.

>TRBJ2-1|TRBD2|TRBV5-1|NA
TGCGCCAGCAGCTTGGTGCCTAGCGGGAGCGATGAGCAGTTCTTC
CASSLVPSGSDEQFF
>TRBJ2-5|TRBD2|TRBV9|once
TGTGCCAGCAGCATTCTAGCGGACCAAGAGACCCAGTACTTC
CASSILADQETQYF
>TRBJ2-5|NA|TRBV3-1/TRBV3-2|NA
TGTGCCAGCAGCCAGTACGGGAGCGTCCAAGAGACCCAGTACTTC
CASSQYGSVQETQYF
>TRBJ1-5|TRBD1|TRBV6-5|few
TGTGCCAGCAGTTACGACAGGGGTCAGCCCCAGCATTTT
CASSYDRGQPQHF
>TRBJ2-2|TRBD1|TRBV11-3|NA
TGTGCCAGCAGGGGTCGGGACAGGGGAAGCACCGGGGAGCTGTTTTTT
CASRGRDRGSTGELFF
>TRBJ2-2|TRBD1|TRBV7-2|NA
TGTGCCAGCAGCTTGGGCTGGGACAGGGGATGGGACGGGGAGCTGTTTTTT
CASSLGWDRGWDGELFF
>TRBJ2-1|TRBD2|TRBV5-1|NA
TGCGCCAGCAGCCCGGAGGGGACTAGCGGGCCTTCCTACAATGAGCAGTTCTTC
CASSPEGTSGPSYNEQFF
>TRBJ2-6|NA|TRBV7-6|NA
TGTGCCAGCAGCTTAGAGGCGGGGAGCTCTGGGGCCAACGTCCTGACTTTC
CASSLEAGSSGANVLTF
>TRBJ2-1|NA|TRBV12-3/TRBV12-4|once
TGTGCCAGCAGTTTGGGGGCTTGGCAGTTCTTC
CASSLGAWQFF
>TRBJ2-2|TRBD1|TRBV15|NA
TGTGCCACCAGCAGAGATCTACAGGGGGGGAACACCGGGGAGCTGTTTTTT
CATSRDLQGGNTGELFF
>TRBJ2-7|NA|TRBV7-9|NA
TGTGCCAGCGGCAAGGGGTTAGGGTACGAGCAGTACTTC
CASGKGLGYEQYF
>TRBJ1-6|TRBD1|TRBV14|NA
TGTGCCAGCAGCCGGGACAGAAGCTCACCCCTCCACTTT
CASSRDRSSPLHF
>TRBJ2-7|NA|TRBV2|NA
TGTGCCAGCAGCTCGGGAACAGACTACGAGCAGTACTTC
CASSSGTDYEQYF
>TRBJ2-3|NA|TRBV2|NA
TGTGCCAGCAGTGTGGGCGGGTTCACAGATACGCAGTATTTT
CASSVGGFTDTQYF
>TRBJ2-1|NA|TRBV27|NA
TGTGCCAGCAGTCCCCGGGACTTTGACAATGAGCAGTTCTTC
CASSPRDFDNEQFF
>TRBJ2-5|NA|TRBV27|NA
TGTGCCAGCAGCTGGGGGGGGACAGGACAAGAGACCCAGTACTTC
CASSWGGTGQETQYF
>TRBJ2-1|NA|TRBV9|NA
TGTGCCAGCAGCGCCGGGGTTGGTGAGCAGTTCTTC
CASSAGVGEQFF
>TRBJ1-4|NA|TRBV6-2/TRBV6-3|NA
TGTGCCAGCAGTTACTCGGGACTGACTAATGAAAAACTGTTTTTT
CASSYSGLTNEKLFF
>TRBJ1-1|NA|TRBV9|NA
TGTGCCAGCAGCGTAAACCCGCGGACAGACACTGAAGCTTTCTTT
CASSVNPRTDTEAFF
>TRBJ2-1|TRBD1|TRBV12-5|once
TGTGCTAGTGGTATGGGGACAGCCTCCTACAATGAGCAGTTCTTC
CASGMGTASYNEQFF
>TRBJ2-2|TRBD1|TRBV6-2/TRBV6-3|NA
TGTGCCAGCAGTTTATACCTGGGGACAGGGGGCCTGAACACCGGGGAGCTGTTTTTT
CASSLYLGTGGLNTGELFF
>TRBJ2-3|TRBD2|TRBV7-2|NA
TGTGCCAGCAGCTTACTAGCGGGAGGCATCACAGATACGCAGTATTTT
CASSLLAGGITDTQYF
>TRBJ2-5|TRBD2|TRBV6-5|NA
TGTGCCACGACGACTAGCGGGGCGGAGACCCAGTACTTC
CATTTSGAETQYF
>TRBJ2-1|TRBD2|TRBV30|NA
TGTGCCTGGAGTGGTAGCGGGAGTCTATTCGATGAGCAGTTCTTC
CAWSGSGSLFDEQFF
>TRBJ1-2|TRBD1|TRBV25-1|NA
TGTGCCAGCAGTTTGGACAGGGGGGGAGGCTACACCTTC
CASSLDRGGGYTF
>TRBJ2-1|TRBD1|TRBV27|once
TGTGCCAGCCAGGGGGCAACCAATGAGCAGTTCTTC
CASQGATNEQFF
>TRBJ2-2|TRBD2|TRBV6-6|once
TGTGCCAGCAATCGAAGTGGCGGGAGGAACACCGGGGAGCTGTTTTTT
CASNRSGGRNTGELFF
>TRBJ2-5|TRBD1|TRBV7-3|NA
TGTGCCAGCAGTTTGACAGGGGGCGAAGAGACCCAGTACTTC
CASSLTGGEETQYF
>TRBJ2-7|NA|TRBV10-3|NA
TGTGCCATCAGTGAGTTTTGGGAGGAGTCCTACGAGCAGTACTTC
CAISEFWEESYEQYF
>TRBJ2-1|NA|TRBV5-1|NA
TGCGCCAGCAGCAGCGGCTTTGGGGATGAGCAGTTCTTC
CASSSGFGDEQFF
>TRBJ2-5|NA|TRBV19|NA
TGTGCCAGTAGTATAGATGGCGGGGCCGTGGGGCAAGAGACCCAGTACTTC
CASSIDGGAVGQETQYF
>TRBJ1-4|TRBD1|TRBV5-1|NA
TGCGCCAGCAGCGGACAGGGCGGGGGTGAAAAACTGTTTTTT
CASSGQGGGEKLFF
>TRBJ2-1|TRBD2|TRBV10-2|NA
TGCGCCAGCAGTGAGACTAGCGGGAGCAATGAGCAGTTCTTC
CASSETSGSNEQFF
>TRBJ2-7|TRBD2|TRBV5-4|NA
TGTGCCAGCAGCCCTCCGGGACTAGCGGGAGATTACGAGCAGTACTTC
CASSPPGLAGDYEQYF
>TRBJ1-2|TRBD1|TRBV9|NA
TGTGCCAGCAGCGTAGCGGACAGGGCCCATCCCTTCAACTATGGCTACACCTTC
CASSVADRAHPFNYGYTF